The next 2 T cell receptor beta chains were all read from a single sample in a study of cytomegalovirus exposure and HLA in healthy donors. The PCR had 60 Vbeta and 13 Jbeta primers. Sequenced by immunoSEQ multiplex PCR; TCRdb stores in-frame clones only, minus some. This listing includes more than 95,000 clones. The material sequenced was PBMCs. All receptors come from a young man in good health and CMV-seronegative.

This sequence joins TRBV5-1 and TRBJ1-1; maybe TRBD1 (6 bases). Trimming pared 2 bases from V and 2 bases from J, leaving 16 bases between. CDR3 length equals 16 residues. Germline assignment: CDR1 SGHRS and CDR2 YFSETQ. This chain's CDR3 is CASSFQGGGLNTEAFF. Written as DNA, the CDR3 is TGCGCCAGCAGCTTCCAAGGGGGGGGGCTTAACACTGAAGCTTTCTTT.

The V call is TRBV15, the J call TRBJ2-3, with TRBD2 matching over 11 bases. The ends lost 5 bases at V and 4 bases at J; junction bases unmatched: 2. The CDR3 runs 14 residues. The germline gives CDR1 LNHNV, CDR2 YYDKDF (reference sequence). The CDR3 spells CATSPSGGSDTQYF. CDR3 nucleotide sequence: TGTGCCACCAGCCCTAGCGGGGGGTCAGATACGCAGTATTTT.